The T cell receptor beta chain described here comes from a study of post-analysis software for immune sequencing data. Looking at the study overall: The disease courses spanned relapsing-remitting, secondary progressive and progressive-relapsing forms of multiple sclerosis. Findings of the study overall: Several TRBV segments (TRBV5-6, TRBV5-1 and TRBV20-1 among them) occurred more frequently in patients than in controls. Those samples that were prepared in the same batch co-clustered strongly by F measure.

The TCR beta cDNA libraries carried unique molecular identifiers. Input amounts of 1 to 10 million T cells were used. These gave about 500,000 cDNA molecules, so each molecule approximated one T cell. Via MiXCR, TCRdb re-called the PCR reads, giving one row per CDR3 protein. The table lists 700,000 to 900,000 distinct CDR3 sequences, around 42% of them singletons. Looked up from germline, CDR1 is MNHEY and CDR2 is SVGAGI. The length of the CDR3 is 14 residues. V lost 10 bases to trimming and J lost 3 bases, with 18 bases between them. This clonotype was recorded a few times. What it binds is not known.

This TCR was sampled from a girl aged 5-17 years with multiple sclerosis. The chain combines TRBV6-5 with TRBJ1-2; D is perhaps TRBD1 (6 bases). The specimen sequenced was blood. The CDR3 spells CATRGGVQHYGYTF. The CDR3 DNA follows: TGTGCCACCCGAGGGGGGGTACAACACTATGGCTACACCTTC.